This entry lists 13 T cell receptor beta chains sequenced from one sample in a study of T-cell reconstitution after alpha-beta-depleted transplantation in children. Library preparation (for TCRbeta) was performed with unique molecular identifiers. TCRdb called the PCR reads again in MiXCR, with one record for every CDR3 protein. The repertoire holds some 310,000 distinct CDR3 sequences, with approximately 23% as singletons. Sequenced here: PBMCs, mostly from graft donor cells, sampled 180 days after TCRalphabeta/CD19-depleted stem cell transplant. The receptor set was obtained from a male patient between 5 and 17 years old who had a stem cell transplant for acute lymphoblastic leukemia, so the T cells may come from the graft donor.

CDR3 DNA: TGCGCCAGCAACCATCCTTGGGACACAGATACGCAGTATTTT. Translation gives CASNHPWDTDTQYF. This chain links TRBV4-1 with TRBJ2-3; D gene ambiguous. The germline V and J ends were trimmed by 7 bases and 2 bases, with 13 bases remaining between them. Germline CDR1 reads MGHRA; CDR2 reads YSYEKL. CDR3 length equals 14 residues.

This clonotype has only a few counts. The J gene is TRBJ2-3, the V gene TRBV7-2; D unclear. CDR1 is SGHTA and CDR2 is FQGNSA in the germline V gene. This CDR3 region has 12 residues. V was shortened by 3 bases and J by 4 bases, with 5 bases between the two germline ends. In DNA form, the CDR3 reads TGTGCCAGCAGCTTCATCCCAGATACGCAGTATTTT. It encodes CASSFIPDTQYF. Using reference TRBV7-2 and TRBJ2-3 for the parts outside the CDR3, the full variable domain is GAGVSQSPSNKVTEKGKDVELRCDPISGHTALYWYRQSLGQGLEFLIYFQGNSAPDKSGLPSDRFSAERTGGSVSTLTIQRTQQEDSAVYLCASSFIPDTQYFGPGTRLTVL.

The V gene is TRBV7-8, the J gene TRBJ1-5; D gene ambiguous. Germline CDR1 reads SGHVS; CDR2 reads FQNEAQ. V was shortened by 0 bases and J by 0 bases, with 21 bases between the two germline ends. The CDR3 runs 20 residues. The CDR3 DNA reads TGTGCCAGCAGCTTAGCGGAGAGGTTCGTACTCGGTTATAGCAATCAGCCCCAGCATTTT. Amino acids: CASSLAERFVLGYSNQPQHF.

This clonotype is a singleton in its sample. The chain combines TRBV27 with TRBJ2-3; 7 positions agree with TRBD1. The germline V gene has CDR1 MNHEY and CDR2 SMNVEV (reference sequence). V dropped 5 bases and J dropped 2; count of bases not matched to a gene: 4. The CDR3 runs to 14 residues. CDR3 in DNA: TGTGCCAGCAGTACCGACAGGGTCACAGATACGCAGTATTTT. This gives the protein CASSTDRVTDTQYF.

This clonotype was observed a few times. The rearrangement uses TRBV10-2 and TRBJ1-5; D is unclear. The CDR3 extends over 15 amino acids. CDR1 is WSHSY and CDR2 is SAAADI in the germline V gene. Trimming cost V 3 bases and J 5 bases, with 14 bases left between them. CDR3 in amino acids: CASSEYGFGDQPQHF. The CDR3 DNA is TGCGCCAGCAGTGAATACGGGTTCGGAGATCAGCCCCAGCATTTT.

The chain employs TRBV5-1 and TRBJ2-7; 9 bases map to TRBD1. Trimming took 1 base from V and 6 from J; bases not matched to a gene: 11. This CDR3 has 16 amino acids. The germline V gene has CDR1 SGHRS and CDR2 YFSETQ. In nucleotides, the CDR3 is TGCGCCAGCAGCTTGTTCACCGGGACAGGGACGGGCGAGCAGTACTTC. It translates to CASSLFTGTGTGEQYF.

This clonotype has only one observation. At one boundary the junction diverges from the germline segment, which might be a read error. The chain couples TRBV7-8 to TRBJ2-5, with TRBD2 as a possible D gene (7 bases). The CDR3 extends over 13 amino acids. The germline V gene encodes CDR1 SGHVS and CDR2 FQNEAQ. CDR3 region: CASSFEGGQTQSF. The CDR3 DNA reads as TGTGCCAGCAGCTTCGAGGGGGGGCAGACCCAGTCCTTC.

At least ten counts were recorded for this clonotype. The V call is TRBV5-1, the J call TRBJ1-1; maybe TRBD1 (5 bases). In germline, CDR1 is SGHRS, CDR2 YFSETQ. CDR3 length: 16 amino acids. Trimming pared 1 base from V and 0 bases from J, leaving 13 bases between. The CDR3 reads CASSLYARGMNTEAFF. CDR3 bases: TGCGCCAGCAGCTTGTATGCCCGGGGGATGAACACTGAAGCTTTCTTT.

The V call is TRBV12-3 or TRBV12-4, the J call TRBJ2-1, with 7 nucleotides matching TRBD1. The V and J ends lost 5 bases and 7 bases, in that order; junction bases with no gene match: 11. The CDR3 covers 15 residues. CDR3 residues: CASSPWTGRGNEQFF. The CDR3 coding sequence is TGTGCCAGCAGTCCTTGGACAGGACGGGGAAATGAGCAGTTCTTC.

The V call is TRBV15, the J call TRBJ2-1; maybe TRBD2 (7 bases). This CDR3 contains 16 residues. Trimming shortened V by 1 base and J by 7 bases, and 17 bases separated the two germline ends. CDR1 and CDR2 from the germline V gene are LNHNV and YYDKDF (reference sequence). The CDR3 DNA is TGTGCCACCAGCAGAGGGGGGGGCTCCAGGAGGAATGAGCAGTTCTTC. Amino acid sequence: CATSRGGGSRRNEQFF.

V usage is TRBV20-1 and J usage is TRBJ2-3; TRBD2 agrees at 8 bases. Germline CDR1 reads DFQATT; CDR2 reads SNEGSKA (reference sequence). The CDR3 runs to 16 residues. With V trimmed by 3 bases and J by 0 bases, 8 bases remained unmatched. CDR3 DNA sequence: TGCAGTGCTAGGGAGTATAGCGGGACTAGCACAGATACGCAGTATTTT. Its translation: CSAREYSGTSTDTQYF.

This clonotype was detected many times. The chain uses TRBV5-6 and TRBJ2-3; TRBD2 agrees at 12 bases. The junction had 0 bases not matched to a gene; V was cut back by 1 base and J by 3 bases. Germline V gene lookup returns CDR1 SGHDT and CDR2 YYEEEE. The length of the CDR3 is 15 residues. The CDR3 DNA is TGTGCCAGCAGCTTGACTAGCGGGAGGACAGATACGCAGTATTTT. Translating it yields CASSLTSGRTDTQYF.

The CDR3 protein is CASSLRGDYYEQYF. The CDR3 DNA reads as TGCGCCAGCAGCTTGAGGGGGGATTACTACGAGCAGTACTTC. The V gene is TRBV5-1, the J gene TRBJ2-7; D might be TRBD1 or TRBD2, each matching 6 bases. CDR1 and CDR2 from the germline V gene are SGHRS and YFSETQ. With 1 base removed from V and 3 bases from J, the gap between germline ends came to 11 bases. The CDR3 covers 14 residues.